The sequence of this TCR beta chain was determined in a study of T-cell reconstitution after alpha-beta-depleted transplantation in children. A library of TCRbeta sequences, prepared with unique molecular identifiers, was generated. TCRdb analysed the PCR reads with MiXCR anew, one entry per CDR3 protein. The sample shows about 110,000 distinct CDR3 sequences, about 9.3% of them seen only once. This clonotype showed up many times. Germline lookup yields CDR1 KGHSH and CDR2 LQKENI. The CDR3 contains 11 residues. Trimming cost V 2 bases and J 5 bases, with 3 bases left between them. The sample in question was PBMCs from the stem cell graft donor, obtained from the stem cell graft. The TCR sequence derives from a human donor who donated a stem cell graft to a child with acute lymphoblastic leukemia. The chain has TRBV18 and TRBJ1-1; no firm D call. The CDR3 here is CASSPGTEAFF. CDR3 bases: TGTGCCAGCTCACCAGGAACTGAAGCTTTCTTT.